Reported below is one T cell receptor beta chain. Its antigen is not identified. The data originate from a study of shared clonotypes between healthy human individuals. Study-level findings and limits: The study drew on few donors, limiting represented genetic and exposure-history diversity. Specimens sampled were limited to blood, with tissue repertoires likely differing.

It was around 300 ng DNA, roughly 32,000 T cell genomes, that went into each replicate PCR of unsorted PBMC. Method: immunoSEQ multiplex PCR; TCRdb's copy keeps in-frame clones and lacks some. The sample holds about half a million clones, over 70% seen once. Tens of millions of PBMCs served as the genomic DNA source for unsorted samples. V lost 3 bases and J lost 10; bases outside the gene matches: 10. CDR3 length: 16 residues. Germline V gene data show CDR1 as KGHSH and CDR2 as LQKENI. The TCR sequence derives from a woman between 40 and 55 years old in good health. Some clones in this sample may be carry-over from other donors' samples. J is TRBJ2-1 and V is TRBV18; 12 nucleotides match TRBD2. The specimen was PBMCs. CDR3 sequence: CASSPLPSGRADEQFF. The DNA of the CDR3 is TGTGCCAGCTCACCTCTTCCTAGCGGGAGGGCTGACGAGCAGTTCTTC.